This TCR beta chain was sequenced during a study of blood T cell repertoires in COVID-19. Study-level information: From the United States, Italy and Spain came samples of acute and convalescent COVID-19.

With 3 bases removed from V and 1 base from J, the gap between germline ends came to 14 bases. This CDR3 contains 16 residues. Germline loops: CDR1 SGHDN, CDR2 FVKESK. Produced via immunoSEQ multiplex PCR; TCRdb's table is partial and in-frame only. The table shows approximately 130,000 clones, with around 83% occurring only once. The sequence came from a man aged 25-40 years who had recovered from COVID-19. The specimen was PBMCs or T cells enriched from blood (not recorded which). The chain joins TRBV14 to TRBJ2-3; D possibly corresponds to TRBD2 (6 bases). The CDR3 spells CASSQGLSGGTDTQYF. DNA of the CDR3: TGTGCCAGCAGCCAGGGGCTTAGCGGTGGCACAGATACGCAGTATTTT.